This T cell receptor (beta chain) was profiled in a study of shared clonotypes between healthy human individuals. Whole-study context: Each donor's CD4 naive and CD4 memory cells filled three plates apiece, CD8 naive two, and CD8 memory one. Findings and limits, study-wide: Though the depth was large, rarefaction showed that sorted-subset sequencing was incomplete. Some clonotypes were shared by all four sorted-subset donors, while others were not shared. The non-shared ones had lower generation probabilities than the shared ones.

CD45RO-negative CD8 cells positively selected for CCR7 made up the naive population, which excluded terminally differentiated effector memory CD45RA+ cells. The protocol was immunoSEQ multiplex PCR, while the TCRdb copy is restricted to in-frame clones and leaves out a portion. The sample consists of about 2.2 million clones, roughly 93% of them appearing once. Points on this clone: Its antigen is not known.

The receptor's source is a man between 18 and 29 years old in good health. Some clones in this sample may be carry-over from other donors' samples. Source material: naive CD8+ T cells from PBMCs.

CDR3 nucleotide sequence: TGTGCCAGCAGCTTTCAGGGACACACCTCCTACGAGCAGTACTTC. Translated: CASSFQGHTSYEQYF. The chain joins TRBV13 to TRBJ2-7; a weak D match, TRBD1 (6 bases). The germline V gene encodes CDR1 PRHDT and CDR2 FYEKMQ (reference sequence). The CDR3 extends over 15 amino acids. V gave up 3 bases and J gave up 0 bases, with 12 bases separating them.